This TCR beta chain was recorded in a study of tumor and adjacent non-tumor tissue in lung cancer. Turning to the study itself: The patients, 9 to 11 men and several women, were roughly 30 to 76 with stage I to III disease.

Three rounds of nested PCR, following a modified ARM-PCR protocol, produced the TCRbeta library. TCRdb independently ran MiXCR on the multiplex PCR reads; one entry per CDR3 protein. In the table there are 65,000 to 95,000 distinct CDR3 sequences, about two thirds of which are singletons. The germline V gene encodes CDR1 SQVTM and CDR2 ANQGSEA. The CDR3 has 14 amino acids. This clonotype was seen a few times. As yet, its antigen is unknown. Study-wide points: TCR diversity was significantly greater in tumor than normal lung tissue. In normal lung, the top 100 clones were significantly more dominant than in tumor.

The template was RNA from unsorted bulk tissue. Newly diagnosed lung cancer patients had thoracic surgery in China, August–late 2014, without prior chemotherapy. The sample consisted of lung tumor tissue. The V call is TRBV29-1, the J call TRBJ2-5; D not resolved. The origin of this receptor is a woman aged 70 to 79 with non-small cell lung cancer. Here the CDR3 DNA reads TGCTGTGTTGTGGCGAGACAACTTCAAGAGACCCAGTACTTC. Translated: CCVVARQLQETQYF. Full variable domain (outside the CDR3, taken from reference TRBV29-1 and TRBJ2-5): SAVISQKPSRDICQRGTSLTIQCQVDSQVTMMFWYRQQPGQSLTLIATANQGSEATYESGFVIDKFPISRPNLTFSTLTVSNMSPEDSSIYLCCVVARQLQETQYFGPGTRLLVL.